The sequence of this T cell receptor beta chain was determined in a study of shared clonotypes between healthy human individuals. The CDR3 is made up of 14 amino acids. V lost 6 bases to trimming and J lost 6 bases, with 16 bases between them. Germline values: CDR1 MNHEY, CDR2 SVGAGI. The data were produced by immunoSEQ multiplex PCR, yet TCRdb's version contains in-frame clones alone and is incomplete. The data show under 2,500,000 clones, under 97% seen once. The chain uses TRBV6-5 and TRBJ2-3; D unresolved. The sequence derives from a man aged 18 to 30 in good health. The material sequenced was naive CD4+ T cells sorted from blood. The subset is: CD45RA+ positively selected. The CDR3, as DNA: TGTGCCAGCAGAGGTGACGTATCAGCCGATACGCAGTATTTT. Its protein product is CASRGDVSADTQYF.